Detailed here is one TCR beta chain. The data originate from a study of cytomegalovirus exposure and HLA in healthy donors. The V segment lost 2 bases and the J segment 5 bases; nucleotides outside the gene matches: 7. The CDR3 spans 16 residues. The germline gives CDR1 LGHNA, CDR2 YSLEER. Profiled with immunoSEQ multiplex PCR; TCRdb holds only in-frame clones, not every one. The sample has 120,000 or so clones, approximately 90% seen once. The TCR sequence derives from a man between 18 and 29 years old in good health and CMV-seronegative. The chain joins TRBV4-3 to TRBJ1-4; TRBD1 matches at 8 bases. The material sequenced was PBMCs. In DNA form, the CDR3 reads TGCGCCAGCAGCCAAAACCCAGGGGGCGAAAATGAAAAACTGTTTTTT. Translating gives CASSQNPGGENEKLFF.